This is a list of T cell receptor beta chains from one sample in a study of blood T cell repertoires in COVID-19. The repertoire was sequenced with immunoSEQ multiplex PCR; TCRdb's copy has only in-frame clones and lacks some. The repertoire includes hundreds of thousands of clones, roughly 87% of them detected once, and 0.8% to 1% sits in the top ten. Sequenced material: PBMCs or T cells enriched from blood (not recorded which). These receptors originate from a woman under 40 who had recovered from COVID-19. Both conserved end residues are part of each CDR3. A D gene is named only where the DNA matches it firmly. Part of the rows lack a size; the others show once, few, many or a class for expanded clones.

>TRBV19|TRBJ2-7|-|TRBD1
TGTGCCAGTAGTCCGCGGACAGGACCTGGAGGTGAGCAGTACTTC
CASSPRTGPGGEQYF
>TRBV9|TRBJ2-3|once|TRBD1
TGTGCCAGCAGCTTTCGGACAGGCTCTAATACGCAGTATTTT
CASSFRTGSNTQYF
>TRBV20-1|TRBJ2-1|-|-
TGCAGTGCTACCGACCGAGGGGAGCAGTTCTTC
CSATDRGEQFF
>TRBV19|TRBJ2-3|-|TRBD2
TGTGCCAGTAGTATAGAAGGCGGGGGTGTTGATACGCAGTATTTT
CASSIEGGGVDTQYF
>TRBV28|TRBJ1-5|-|-
TGTGCCAGCTTGAGGGGAGGAGGGAGCAATCAGCCCCAGCATTTT
CASLRGGGSNQPQHF
>TRBV12-3/TRBV12-4|TRBJ1-1|-|-
TGTGCCAGCAGTTTGGGGCGACTCCGGCGGGCTTTCTTT
CASSLGRLRRAFF
>TRBV2|TRBJ1-1|-|-
TGTGCCAGCAGCTTTGGTTCAGACCGAGGAGCTTTCTTT
CASSFGSDRGAFF
>TRBV5-4|TRBJ1-2|-|TRBD1
TGTGCCAGCAGCTCAGGACAGGGAGATGGCTACACCTTC
CASSSGQGDGYTF
>TRBV29-1|TRBJ1-2|-|-
TGCAGCGTTGGGGGGGTCGATGGCTACACCTTC
CSVGGVDGYTF
>TRBV10-3|TRBJ1-4|-|TRBD1
TGTGCCATCAGTGAGTCTTACAGGGGAACTAATGAAAAACTGTTTTTT
CAISESYRGTNEKLFF
>TRBV25-1|TRBJ2-5|-|-
TGTGCCAGCAGTCCAGCGTGGGAGACCCAGTACTTC
CASSPAWETQYF
>TRBV7-8|TRBJ2-1|-|TRBD2
TGTGCCAGCAGCTTACCCTCTCTAGCGGGGGGGCAAAATGAGCAGTTCTTC
CASSLPSLAGGQNEQFF
>TRBV27|TRBJ1-2|-|-
TGTGCCAGCAGTTTCGCAGGGTCCTATGGCTACACCTTC
CASSFAGSYGYTF
>TRBV20-1|TRBJ2-5|-|-
TGCAGTGCTAGTCTTCCGGGAACAGAGACCCAGTACTTC
CSASLPGTETQYF
>TRBV27|TRBJ2-6|-|-
TGTGCCAGCAGTCCTCATCGCGGAGGGTCCGGGGCCAACGTCCTGACTTTC
CASSPHRGGSGANVLTF
>TRBV2|TRBJ1-2|-|-
TGTGCCAGCAGTGGACAGCGTTATGGCTACACCTTC
CASSGQRYGYTF
>TRBV12-3/TRBV12-4|TRBJ2-5|-|-
TGTGCCAGCAGTTTAAGCTGGGAGACCCAGTACTTC
CASSLSWETQYF
>TRBV28|TRBJ2-1|-|-
TGTGCCAGCACTGAGCGGGCCTACAATGAGCAGTTCTTC
CASTERAYNEQFF
>TRBV27|TRBJ2-1|-|-
TGTGCCAGCAGTTTCTCGCTCTTTAGGAGCGGAGCCTACAATGAGCAGTTCTTC
CASSFSLFRSGAYNEQFF
>TRBV4-1|TRBJ2-1|once|TRBD2
TGCGCCAGCAGCCACCCCGGGGGGGGCGATGAGCAGTTCTTC
CASSHPGGGDEQFF
>TRBV6-5|TRBJ1-1|-|TRBD1
TGTGCCAGCAGGACAGGGTTCAGACGTACTGAAGCTTTCTTT
CASRTGFRRTEAFF
>TRBV6-2/TRBV6-3|TRBJ2-1|-|TRBD2
TGTGCCAGCAGTACTCCCCGGGACTACTACAATGAGCAGTTCTTC
CASSTPRDYYNEQFF
>TRBV27|TRBJ1-1|-|-
TGTGCCAGCCACGTCGCAGGGAGGGACACTGAAGCTTTCTTT
CASHVAGRDTEAFF
>TRBV5-1|TRBJ1-3|-|-
TGCGCCAGCAGCTTGGTCGCGGGGGGGACTGGAAACACCATATATTTT
CASSLVAGGTGNTIYF
>TRBV19|TRBJ1-1|-|TRBD1
TGTGCCAGTAGTACTCGACAGGGGGTCGGCACTGAAGCTTTCTTT
CASSTRQGVGTEAFF
>TRBV5-1|TRBJ1-2|-|TRBD1
TGCGCCAGCAGCTCGTTAGCGGCAGGGGGCACCTATGGCTACACCTTC
CASSSLAAGGTYGYTF
>TRBV2|TRBJ2-4|-|TRBD2
TGTGCCAGCAGTCGAGGCCCGGGACTAGCGGGAGGAACCGAAAACATTCAGTACTTC
CASSRGPGLAGGTENIQYF
>TRBV28|TRBJ2-1|-|TRBD2
TGTGCCAGCAGTTTAACCCCATGGACTAGCGGGAACTACAATGAGCAGTTCTTC
CASSLTPWTSGNYNEQFF
>TRBV28|TRBJ1-5|-|TRBD1
TGTGCCAGCAGTTTCAAGGGGGCTGGTCAGCCCCAGCATTTT
CASSFKGAGQPQHF
>TRBV12-3/TRBV12-4|TRBJ1-1|-|-
TGTGCCAGCAAGGGGACCCGGGGGGCTGAAGCTTTCTTT
CASKGTRGAEAFF
>TRBV27|TRBJ2-4|-|-
TGTGCCAGCAGGATGACACAAGGAAACATTCAGTACTTC
CASRMTQGNIQYF
>TRBV7-9|TRBJ1-3|-|-
TGTGCCAGCAGCGAATACCACCGGAGCTCTGGAAACACCATATATTTT
CASSEYHRSSGNTIYF
>TRBV5-1|TRBJ2-6|-|-
TGCGCCACCCGGGAACCGCGGGGGGTTCCGGTTTACGATCGGGACAGCTCTGGGGCCAACGTCCTGACTTTC
CATREPRGVPVYDRDSSGANVLTF
>TRBV7-7|TRBJ2-2|-|-
TGTGCCAGCAGCCCAAACCCCTCACGGGAGCCCGGGGAGCTGTTTTTT
CASSPNPSREPGELFF
>TRBV5-1|TRBJ1-1|-|-
TGCGCCAGCAGCCCGTCGTCGAGAGCTGGCACTGAAGCTTTCTTT
CASSPSSRAGTEAFF
>TRBV14|TRBJ1-2|-|TRBD1
TGTGCCAGCAGCCCTTGGACAGGGGGAGGCTATGGCTACACCTTC
CASSPWTGGGYGYTF
>TRBV19|TRBJ1-5|-|TRBD1
TGTGCCAGCAGGGGGAGAAGCAATCAGCCCCAGCATTTT
CASRGRSNQPQHF
>TRBV11-3|TRBJ1-1|-|-
TGTGCCAGCAGCCTGGGGGCAGGGCTCACTGAAGCTTTCTTT
CASSLGAGLTEAFF
>TRBV3-1/TRBV3-2|TRBJ1-2|-|-
TGTGCCAGCAGCCAAGATCCGGGGAGCGGCTACACCTTC
CASSQDPGSGYTF
>TRBV27|TRBJ2-3|once|-
TGTGCCAGCAGTCCTCGCGAGATTAGCACAGATACGCAGTATTTT
CASSPREISTDTQYF
>TRBV5-1|TRBJ2-1|-|-
TGCGCCAGCAGCTTGGCCAGGGACTTCCCCTACAATGAGCAGTTCTTC
CASSLARDFPYNEQFF
>TRBV5-4|TRBJ1-6|-|TRBD1
TGTGCCAGCAGCTTTACAGGGGGAGATTCACCCCTCCACTTT
CASSFTGGDSPLHF
>TRBV14|TRBJ1-3|-|-
TGTGCCAGCAGCCAAGATACGCCCTCCCGGGGAAACACCATATATTTT
CASSQDTPSRGNTIYF
>TRBV5-1|TRBJ2-5|-|TRBD1
TGCGCCAGCAGCTTGGGGGACAGGGGGGAGACCCAGTACTTC
CASSLGDRGETQYF
>TRBV7-6|TRBJ2-1|-|-
TGTGCCAGCAGCATAGGGGGGGTCGGGAGCGGCTCCTACAATGAGCAGTTCTTC
CASSIGGVGSGSYNEQFF
>TRBV6-6|TRBJ1-2|-|-
TGTGCCACGTCCCCCGGGGGTCCTAACTATGGCTACACCTTC
CATSPGGPNYGYTF
>TRBV29-1|TRBJ2-7|-|TRBD2
TGCAGCGTTGGGGGGTTGGGACTAGCGGGAAACGAGCAGTACTTC
CSVGGLGLAGNEQYF
>TRBV5-1|TRBJ2-5|-|-
TGCGCCAGCCGCGGCGAAAACCGGGAGACCCAGTACTTC
CASRGENRETQYF
>TRBV10-2|TRBJ1-5|-|-
TGCGCCAGCAGAGACAGTACCTCGATACCCCAGCATTTT
CASRDSTSIPQHF
>TRBV11-3|TRBJ1-1|-|-
TGTGCCAGCAGCTTTAGCGGCACGGGGAACACTGAAGCTTTCTTT
CASSFSGTGNTEAFF